This TCR beta chain was retrieved from a study of neurological immune-mediated disorders. Study conclusions and caveats: HTLV-1-associated myelopathy ranked highest for TCR clonal expansion and multiple sclerosis lowest, beneath healthy controls.

Synthesis of cDNA used 5'RACE (with 10-nucleotide random UMIs). Via MiXCR, TCRdb re-called the 5' RACE reads, giving one row per CDR3 protein. This sample has tens of thousands of distinct CDR3 sequences, with roughly 7.3% found just once. This clonotype was seen many times. Its antigen is unidentified. Volunteers attending a blood bank in Maryland, USA, served as healthy controls. Source material was 2 million unsorted PBMCs, stored at -80 °C in RNAlater. V was pared by 4 bases and J by 5 bases, with 7 bases of the junction left unmatched. Germline CDR1 SGHTA, CDR2 FQGTGA. The length of the CDR3 is 15 residues.

The source material was PBMCs. The gene calls are TRBV7-3 and TRBJ2-7, with 11 bases lining up with TRBD1. The clonotype was recovered from a woman aged 35 to 49 in good health. The CDR3 nucleotides read TGTGCCAGCAGCTCTGGGACAGGGGGAACCCACGAGCAGTACTTC. Translation gives CASSSGTGGTHEQYF.